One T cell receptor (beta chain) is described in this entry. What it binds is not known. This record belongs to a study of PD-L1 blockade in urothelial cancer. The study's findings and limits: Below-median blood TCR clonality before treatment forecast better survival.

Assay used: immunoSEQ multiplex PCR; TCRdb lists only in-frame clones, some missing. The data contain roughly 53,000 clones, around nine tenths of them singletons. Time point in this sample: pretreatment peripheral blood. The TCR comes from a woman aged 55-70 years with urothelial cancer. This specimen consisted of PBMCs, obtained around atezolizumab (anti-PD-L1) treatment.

CDR3 protein: CASSVGTGLGSPLHF. CDR3 DNA: TGTGCCAGCAGTGTGGGAACAGGGCTCGGTTCACCCCTCCACTTT. The chain has TRBV25-1 and TRBJ1-6, with D maybe TRBD1 (6 bases). The germline V and J ends were trimmed by 4 bases and 9 bases, with 16 bases remaining between them. Germline CDR1 and CDR2: MGHDK and SYGVNS. This CDR3 region has 15 residues.